The 20 T cell receptor beta chains below were found in one sample sequenced in a study of T cell responses to AZD1222 COVID-19 vaccine. Profiling relied on immunoSEQ multiplex PCR, and the TCRdb table lists in-frame clones only, not all of them. The profile covers roughly 180,000 clones, with just over 85% appearing a single time and approximately 0.49% taken by the ten largest. Sample: peripheral blood, taken on day 0 of AZD1222 vaccination. All receptors derive from an adult in good health.

The chain is built from TRBV4-3 and TRBJ2-4; unclear D gene. This CDR3 has 16 amino acids. Germline loops: CDR1 LGHNA, CDR2 YSLEER. V shed 1 base and J shed 0 bases, with 10 bases lying between them. CDR3 in amino acids: CASSQAVTLAKNIQYF. As DNA, the CDR3 is TGCGCCAGCAGCCAAGCGGTCACCCTAGCCAAAAACATTCAGTACTTC.

This chain joins TRBV15 and TRBJ2-7, with D uncertain. Germline lookup yields CDR1 LNHNV and CDR2 YYDKDF (reference sequence). The V end was cut by 0 bases, the J end by 0 bases, with 9 bases between. The CDR3 is 15 residues long. This CDR3 reads CATSRDEWSSYEQYF. CDR3 sequence (DNA): TGTGCCACCAGCAGAGATGAGTGGAGCTCCTACGAGCAGTACTTC.

The chain links TRBV7-9 to TRBJ2-3; D not resolved. Trimming took 6 bases from V and 2 from J, leaving 6 bases between them. The CDR3 length is 12 residues. Germline lookup yields CDR1 SEHNR and CDR2 FQNEAQ (reference sequence). The CDR3 nucleotides read TGTGCCAGCAGATGGACCACAGATACGCAGTATTTT. Translated, it gives CASRWTTDTQYF.

V usage is TRBV12-5 and J usage is TRBJ2-1; TRBD2 matches at 8 bases. With 0 bases clipped from V and 7 bases from J, the junction kept 11 bases outside the gene matches. CDR1 is LGHNT and CDR2 is FRNRAP in the germline V gene. The CDR3 has 17 amino acids. CDR3 in amino acids: CASGLVMTGTSGNEQFF. The CDR3 nucleotides read TGTGCTAGTGGTTTGGTAATGACCGGGACTAGTGGGAATGAGCAGTTCTTC.

This chain uses TRBV4-3 with TRBJ2-2; tentative D call: TRBD2 (5 bases). The CDR3 is 15 residues long. From germline, CDR1 is LGHNA and CDR2 YSLEER. V dropped 0 bases and J dropped 13 bases, with 18 bases sitting between them. The CDR3 sequence: CASSQDGGPSGGLFF. The CDR3 nucleotides read TGCGCCAGCAGCCAAGATGGAGGACCGAGCGGAGGGCTGTTTTTT.

The V call is TRBV13, the J call TRBJ2-7; D might be TRBD2 (5 bases). Trimming pared 6 bases from V and 6 bases from J, leaving 21 bases between. The CDR3 spans 15 residues. CDR1 is PRHDT, CDR2 FYEKMQ, per germline (reference sequence). The CDR3: CASSPSTRKGAEQYF. CDR3 sequence (DNA): TGTGCCAGCAGTCCCTCCACTAGGAAGGGAGCCGAGCAGTACTTC.

This clone was counted a few times. The genes are TRBV4-2 and TRBJ2-5, with D possibly called TRBD1 or TRBD2 (5 bases each). CDR3 size: 16 residues. CDR1 and CDR2 from the germline V gene are LGHNA and YNFKEQ. V lost 0 bases and J lost 3, with 14 bases in between. The CDR3 DNA follows: TGTGCCAGCAGCCAAGATGGGGCAGGGCGGGAAGAGACCCAGTACTTC. Residues: CASSQDGAGREETQYF.

The V and J genes are TRBV3-1 (or the pseudogene TRBV3-2) and TRBJ1-1, with no clear D. Germline-derived CDR1 and CDR2 are LGHDT and YNNKEL (reference sequence). V was trimmed by 4 bases and J by 1 base, leaving 7 bases between them. This CDR3 comprises 13 residues. This chain's CDR3 is CASSREGNTEAFF. In DNA form, the CDR3 reads TGTGCCAGCAGCCGGGAGGGGAACACTGAAGCTTTCTTT.

The chain links TRBV6-5 to TRBJ2-7; 10 bases map to TRBD2. V shed 6 bases and J 2 bases; nucleotides not matched to a gene: 7. Germline CDR1 is MNHEY and CDR2 is SVGAGI. CDR3 length: 15 amino acids. DNA for the CDR3: TGTGCCAGCAGCACGGGACTAGCGAGACCCTACGAGCAGTACTTC. Translation: CASSTGLARPYEQYF.

The V call is TRBV12-5, the J call TRBJ2-1, with 8 bases that match TRBD2. V lost 0 bases to trimming and J lost 4 bases; unmatched junction nucleotides: 2. The length of the CDR3 is 15 residues. CDR1 is LGHNT and CDR2 is FRNRAP in the germline V gene. CDR3 in DNA: TGTGCTAGTGGTTTGGTACTAGCGGTGTACAATGAGCAGTTCTTC. It is translated as CASGLVLAVYNEQFF.

In DNA form, the CDR3 reads TGTGCCAGCAGCTTAGAGAGCTGGATGAGGAACGAGCAGTACTTC. It specifies CASSLESWMRNEQYF. V gene TRBV11-2 combines with J gene TRBJ2-7, with D unclear. The V end was cut by 0 bases, the J end by 5 bases, with 14 bases between. CDR3 length equals 15 residues. CDR1 and CDR2 (germline): SGHAT, FQNNGV.

This chain links TRBV5-6 with TRBJ1-4; the D gene is possibly TRBD1 (5 bases). Trimming took 4 bases from V and 7 from J, leaving 14 bases between them. Germline CDR1 and CDR2: SGHDT and YYEEEE. CDR3 length equals 14 residues. Here the CDR3 DNA reads TGTGCCAGCAGCCCTTCGGGGGGTGGTGAAAAACTGTTTTTT. Translated: CASSPSGGGEKLFF.

The chain carries TRBV11-2 and TRBJ1-1; D is perhaps TRBD1 (6 bases). Trimming shortened V by 0 bases and J by 10 bases, and 12 bases separated the two germline ends. Looked up from germline, CDR1 is SGHAT and CDR2 is FQNNGV. The CDR3 is 13 residues long. Here the CDR3 reads CASSLEARGAAFF. The CDR3 nucleotides are TGTGCCAGCAGCTTAGAGGCTCGGGGGGCAGCTTTCTTT.

The V gene is TRBV27, the J gene TRBJ2-6; tentatively, D is TRBD1 (5 bases). There are 13 residues in the CDR3. With 3 bases removed from V and 9 bases from J, the gap between germline ends came to 9 bases. Per germline, CDR1 MNHEY and CDR2 SMNVEV (reference sequence). For the CDR3, the DNA is TGTGCCAGCAGTTTGAACAGGTACAACGTCCTGACTTTC. It translates to CASSLNRYNVLTF.

The genes are TRBV7-8 and TRBJ2-7; 7 nucleotides line up with TRBD1. The CDR3 runs 15 residues. In germline, CDR1 is SGHVS, CDR2 FQNEAQ. The V segment lost 3 bases and the J segment 7 bases; nucleotides outside the gene matches: 12. The CDR3 is CASSLRDSDEGEQYF. Written as DNA, the CDR3 is TGTGCCAGCAGCTTGAGGGACAGCGACGAAGGTGAGCAGTACTTC.

The rearrangement uses TRBV16 and TRBJ1-5; the match to TRBD1 covers 9 bases. Germline CDR1 KGHSY, CDR2 FQNENV. The CDR3 consists of 15 residues. V lost 0 bases, J lost 4 bases, and 1 base stayed unmatched. The CDR3 DNA is TGTGCCAGCAGCCAATCAGGACAGGGGAATCAGCCCCAGCATTTT. This encodes CASSQSGQGNQPQHF.

This sequence joins TRBV24-1 and TRBJ2-1; no reliable D call. Trimming left V 0 bases short and J 0 bases short, with 8 bases between. The CDR3 loop spans 16 amino acids. From germline, CDR1 is KGHDR and CDR2 SFDVKD. CDR3 bases: TGTGCCACCAGTGATTTGGCGGCTGACTCCTACAATGAGCAGTTCTTC. Its translation is CATSDLAADSYNEQFF.

As to this clone: One end of the junction varies from germline; a read error may be responsible. The chain links TRBV7-7 to TRBJ2-3; TRBD1 is a possible D gene (5 bases). CDR3 length: 15 amino acids. The germline gives CDR1 SSHAT, CDR2 FNYEAQ (reference sequence). The CDR3 DNA reads as TGTGCTAGCAGCCCAGGGTCAGTGAGCACAGATACGCAGTATTTT. Its translation is CASSPGSVSTDTQYF.

The gene calls are TRBV6-2 or TRBV6-3 and TRBJ2-7, with 7 positions matching TRBD1. The CDR3 is 16 residues long. The ends lost 5 bases at V and 3 bases at J; junction bases unmatched: 13. CDR1 MNHEY and CDR2 SVGEGT come from the germline V gene. The CDR3 spells CASSDHDRAEGYEQYF. The CDR3 DNA sequence: TGTGCCAGCAGTGATCATGACAGGGCTGAGGGCTACGAGCAGTACTTC.

The rearrangement links TRBV7-2 to TRBJ2-5, with TRBD2 identical over 7 bases. CDR3 size: 15 residues. CDR1 SGHTA and CDR2 FQGNSA come from the germline V gene. The ends lost 5 bases at V and 1 base at J; junction bases unmatched: 7. The CDR3 region is CASSVLSGVQETQYF. CDR3 coding DNA: TGTGCCAGCAGCGTGCTAAGCGGGGTCCAAGAGACCCAGTACTTC. Combining the CDR3 with reference TRBV7-2 and TRBJ2-5 gives the whole variable domain GAGVSQSPSNKVTEKGKDVELRCDPISGHTALYWYRQSLGQGLEFLIYFQGNSAPDKSGLPSDRFSAERTGGSVSTLTIQRTQQEDSAVYLCASSVLSGVQETQYFGPGTRLLVL.